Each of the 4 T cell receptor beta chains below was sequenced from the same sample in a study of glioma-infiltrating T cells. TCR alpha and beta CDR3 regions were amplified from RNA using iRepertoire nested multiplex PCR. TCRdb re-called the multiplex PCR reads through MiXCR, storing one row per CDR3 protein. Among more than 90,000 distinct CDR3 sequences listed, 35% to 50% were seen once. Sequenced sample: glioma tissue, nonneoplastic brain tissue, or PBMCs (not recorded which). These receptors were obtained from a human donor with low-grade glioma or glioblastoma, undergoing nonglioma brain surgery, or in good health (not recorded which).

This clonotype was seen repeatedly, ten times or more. This CDR3 reads CASSLGRRDTGELFF. CDR3 DNA sequence: TGCGCCAGCTCGTTGGGACGGAGGGACACCGGGGAGCTGTTTTTT. This chain uses TRBV5-1 with TRBJ2-2; D might be TRBD2 (6 bases). V lost 7 bases to trimming and J lost 3 bases, with 16 bases between them. Per germline, CDR1 SGHRS and CDR2 YFSETQ. The CDR3 runs to 15 residues.

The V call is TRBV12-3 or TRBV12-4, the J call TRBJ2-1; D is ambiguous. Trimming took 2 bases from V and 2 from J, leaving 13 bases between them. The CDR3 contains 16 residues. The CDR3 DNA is TGTGCCAGCAGTTTACGTGGGATCCAGCCCTACAATGAGCAGTTCTTC. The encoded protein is CASSLRGIQPYNEQFF.

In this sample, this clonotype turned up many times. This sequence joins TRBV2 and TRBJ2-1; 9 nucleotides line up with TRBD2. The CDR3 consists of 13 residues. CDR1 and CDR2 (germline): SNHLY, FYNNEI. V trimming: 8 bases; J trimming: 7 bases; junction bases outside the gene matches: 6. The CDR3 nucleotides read TGTGCCAGCTTAGCGGGGGAAAATAATGAGCAGTTCTTC. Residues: CASLAGENNEQFF. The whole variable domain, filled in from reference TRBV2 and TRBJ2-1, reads EPEVTQTPSHQVTQMGQEVILRCVPISNHLYFYWYRQILGQKVEFLVSFYNNEISEKSEIFDDQFSVERPDGSNFTLKIRSTKLEDSAMYFCASLAGENNEQFFGPGTRLTVL.

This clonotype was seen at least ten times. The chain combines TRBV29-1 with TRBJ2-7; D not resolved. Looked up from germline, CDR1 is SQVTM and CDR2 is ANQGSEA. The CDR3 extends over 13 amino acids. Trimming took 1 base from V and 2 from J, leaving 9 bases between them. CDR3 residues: CSVEGASAYEQYF. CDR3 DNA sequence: TGCAGCGTTGAAGGCGCTAGTGCCTACGAGCAGTACTTC.